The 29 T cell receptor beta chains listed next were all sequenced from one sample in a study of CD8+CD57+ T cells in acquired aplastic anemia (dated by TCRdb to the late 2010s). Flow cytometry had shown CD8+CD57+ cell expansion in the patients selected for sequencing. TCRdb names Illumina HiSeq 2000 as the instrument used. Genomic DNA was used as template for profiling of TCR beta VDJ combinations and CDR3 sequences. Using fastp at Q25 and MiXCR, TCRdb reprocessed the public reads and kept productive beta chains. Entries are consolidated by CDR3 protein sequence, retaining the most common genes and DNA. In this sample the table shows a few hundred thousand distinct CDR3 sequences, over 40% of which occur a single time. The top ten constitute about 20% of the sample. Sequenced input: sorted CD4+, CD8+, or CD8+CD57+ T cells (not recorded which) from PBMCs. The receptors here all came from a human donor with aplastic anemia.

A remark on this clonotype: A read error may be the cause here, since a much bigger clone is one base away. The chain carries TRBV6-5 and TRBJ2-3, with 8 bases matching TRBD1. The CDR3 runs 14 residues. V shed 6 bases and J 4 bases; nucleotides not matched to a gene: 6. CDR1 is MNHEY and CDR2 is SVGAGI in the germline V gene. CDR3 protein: CASRAGTGADTQYF. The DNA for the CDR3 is TGTGCCAGCAGAGCCGGGACAGGCGCAGATACGCAGTATTTT.

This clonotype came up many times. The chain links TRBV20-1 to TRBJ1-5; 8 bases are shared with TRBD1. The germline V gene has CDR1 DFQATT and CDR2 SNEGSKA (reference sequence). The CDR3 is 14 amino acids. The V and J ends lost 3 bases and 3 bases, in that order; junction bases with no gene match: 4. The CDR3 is CSASTGGNNQPQHF. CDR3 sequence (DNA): TGCAGTGCTAGCACAGGGGGTAACAATCAGCCCCAGCATTTT.

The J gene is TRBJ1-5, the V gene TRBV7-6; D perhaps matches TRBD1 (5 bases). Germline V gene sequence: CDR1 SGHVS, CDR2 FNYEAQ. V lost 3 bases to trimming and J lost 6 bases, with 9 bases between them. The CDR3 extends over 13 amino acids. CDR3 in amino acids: CASSLGVAQPQHF. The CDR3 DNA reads TGTGCCAGCAGCTTGGGGGTGGCTCAGCCCCAGCATTTT.

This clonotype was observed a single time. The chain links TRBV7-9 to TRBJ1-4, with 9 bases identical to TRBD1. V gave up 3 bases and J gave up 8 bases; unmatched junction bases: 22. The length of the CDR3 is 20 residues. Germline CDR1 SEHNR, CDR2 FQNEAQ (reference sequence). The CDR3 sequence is CASSFGRDRGQGRSWEKLFF. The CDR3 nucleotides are TGTGCCAGCAGCTTTGGACGTGATAGGGGACAGGGTCGTTCGTGGGAAAAACTGTTTTTT.

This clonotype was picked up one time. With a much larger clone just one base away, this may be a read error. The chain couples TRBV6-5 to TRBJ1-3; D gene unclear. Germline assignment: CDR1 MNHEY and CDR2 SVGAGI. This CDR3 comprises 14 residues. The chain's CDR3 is CPSRTPDSGNTIYF. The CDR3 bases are TGTCCCAGCAGAACACCCGACTCTGGAAACACCATATATTTT.

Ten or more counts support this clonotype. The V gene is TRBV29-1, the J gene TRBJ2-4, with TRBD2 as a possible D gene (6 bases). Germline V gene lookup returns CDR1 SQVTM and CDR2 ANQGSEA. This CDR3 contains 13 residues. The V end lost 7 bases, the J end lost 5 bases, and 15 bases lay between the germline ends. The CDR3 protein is CSAGGGVENIQYF. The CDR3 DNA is TGCAGCGCCGGAGGCGGGGTAGAAAACATTCAGTACTTC.

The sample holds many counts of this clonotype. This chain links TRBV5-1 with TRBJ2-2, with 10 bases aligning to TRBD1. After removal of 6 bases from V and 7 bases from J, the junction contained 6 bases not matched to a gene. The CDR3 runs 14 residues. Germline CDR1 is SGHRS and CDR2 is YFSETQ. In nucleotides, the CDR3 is TGCGCCAGCAAAATGACAGGGGGCCACGGGGAGCTGTTTTTT. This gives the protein CASKMTGGHGELFF.

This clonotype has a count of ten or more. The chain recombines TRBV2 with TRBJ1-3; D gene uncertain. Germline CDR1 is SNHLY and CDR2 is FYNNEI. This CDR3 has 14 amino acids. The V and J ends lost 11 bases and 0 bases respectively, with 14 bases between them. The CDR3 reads CAFKGHISGNTIYF. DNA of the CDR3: TGTGCCTTCAAGGGCCATATCTCTGGAAACACCATATATTTT.

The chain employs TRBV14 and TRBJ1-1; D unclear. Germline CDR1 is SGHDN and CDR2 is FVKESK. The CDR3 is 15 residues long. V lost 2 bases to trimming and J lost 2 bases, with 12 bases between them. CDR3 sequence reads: CASSQHLPGNTEAFF. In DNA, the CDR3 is TGTGCCAGCAGCCAACACCTTCCAGGAAACACTGAAGCTTTCTTT.

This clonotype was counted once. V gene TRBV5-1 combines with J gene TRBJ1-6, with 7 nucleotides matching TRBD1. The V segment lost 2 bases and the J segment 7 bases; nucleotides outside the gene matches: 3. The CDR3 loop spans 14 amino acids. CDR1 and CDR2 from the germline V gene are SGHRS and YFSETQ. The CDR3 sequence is CASSFDRENSPLHF. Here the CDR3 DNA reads TGCGCCAGCAGCTTTGACAGGGAAAATTCACCCCTCCACTTT.

The CDR3 spells CASGGGASGSYEQYF. Written as DNA, the CDR3 is TGTGCCAGCGGGGGGGGGGCTAGCGGGAGCTACGAGCAGTACTTC. The chain links TRBV2 to TRBJ2-7; 10 positions agree with TRBD2. Germline V gives CDR1 SNHLY, CDR2 FYNNEI. This CDR3 is 15 amino acids long. With 8 bases clipped from V and 3 bases from J, the junction kept 10 bases outside the gene matches.

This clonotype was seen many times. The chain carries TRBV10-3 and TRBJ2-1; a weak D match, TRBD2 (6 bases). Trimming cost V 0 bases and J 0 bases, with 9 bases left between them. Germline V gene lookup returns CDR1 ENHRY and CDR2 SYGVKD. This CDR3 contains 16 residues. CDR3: CAISESAGSSYNEQFF. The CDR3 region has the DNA TGTGCCATCAGTGAGTCCGCGGGGAGCTCCTACAATGAGCAGTTCTTC.

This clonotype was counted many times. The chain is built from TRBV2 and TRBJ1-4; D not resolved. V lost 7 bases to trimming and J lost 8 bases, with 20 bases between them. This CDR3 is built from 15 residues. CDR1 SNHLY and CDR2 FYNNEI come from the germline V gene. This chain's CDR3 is CASTLRTVEGEKLFF. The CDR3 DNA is TGTGCCAGCACCCTGAGGACGGTGGAGGGAGAAAAACTGTTTTTT.

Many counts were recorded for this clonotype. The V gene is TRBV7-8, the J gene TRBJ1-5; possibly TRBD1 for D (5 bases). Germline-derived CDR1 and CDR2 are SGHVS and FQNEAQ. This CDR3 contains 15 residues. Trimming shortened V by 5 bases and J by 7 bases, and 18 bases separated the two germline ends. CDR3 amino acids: CASSPGGGSGQPQHF. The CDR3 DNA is TGTGCCAGCAGCCCCGGGGGAGGGTCGGGACAGCCCCAGCATTTT.

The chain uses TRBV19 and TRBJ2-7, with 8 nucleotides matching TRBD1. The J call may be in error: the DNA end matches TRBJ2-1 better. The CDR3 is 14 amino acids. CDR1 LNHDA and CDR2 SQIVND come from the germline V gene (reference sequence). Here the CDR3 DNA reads TGTGCCAGTAGTCAACAGGGGGATGCGAATGAGCAGTTCTTC. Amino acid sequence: CASSQQGDANEQFF.

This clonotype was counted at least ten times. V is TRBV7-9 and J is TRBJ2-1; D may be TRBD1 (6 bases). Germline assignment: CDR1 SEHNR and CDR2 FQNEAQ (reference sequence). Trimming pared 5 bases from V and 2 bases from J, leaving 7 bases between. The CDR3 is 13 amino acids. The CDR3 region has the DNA TGTGCCAGCAGCGGGACAACCTACAATGAGCAGTTCTTC. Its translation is CASSGTTYNEQFF.

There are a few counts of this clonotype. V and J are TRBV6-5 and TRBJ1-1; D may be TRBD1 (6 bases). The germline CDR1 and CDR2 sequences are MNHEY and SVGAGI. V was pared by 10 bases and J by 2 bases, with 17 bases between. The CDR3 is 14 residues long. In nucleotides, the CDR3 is TGTGCCACCGCCCGGGGGGGGCCTAACACTGAAGCTTTCTTT. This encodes CATARGGPNTEAFF.

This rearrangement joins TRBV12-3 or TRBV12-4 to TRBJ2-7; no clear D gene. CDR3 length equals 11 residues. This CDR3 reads CASASGYEQYF. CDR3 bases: TGTGCTAGTGCCTCGGGCTACGAGCAGTACTTC.

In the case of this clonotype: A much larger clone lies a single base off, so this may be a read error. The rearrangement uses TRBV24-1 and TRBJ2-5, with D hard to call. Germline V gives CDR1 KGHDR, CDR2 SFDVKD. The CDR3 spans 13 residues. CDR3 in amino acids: CASSLWIQVTQYF. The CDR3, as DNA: TGTGCCAGCAGTTTATGGATCCAAGTGACCCAGTACTTC.

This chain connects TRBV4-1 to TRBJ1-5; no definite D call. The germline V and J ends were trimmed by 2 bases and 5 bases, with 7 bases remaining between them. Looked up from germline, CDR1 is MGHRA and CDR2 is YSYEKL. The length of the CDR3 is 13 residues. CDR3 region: CASSQRVDQPQHF. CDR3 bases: TGCGCCAGCAGCCAAAGGGTCGATCAGCCCCAGCATTTT.

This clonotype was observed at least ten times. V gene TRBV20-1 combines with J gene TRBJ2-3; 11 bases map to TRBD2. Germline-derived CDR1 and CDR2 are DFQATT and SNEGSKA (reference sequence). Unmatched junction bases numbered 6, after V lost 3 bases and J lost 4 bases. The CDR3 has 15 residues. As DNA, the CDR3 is TGCAGTGCTAGCCTAGCGGGGGGCCCGTCAGATACGCAGTATTTT. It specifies CSASLAGGPSDTQYF.

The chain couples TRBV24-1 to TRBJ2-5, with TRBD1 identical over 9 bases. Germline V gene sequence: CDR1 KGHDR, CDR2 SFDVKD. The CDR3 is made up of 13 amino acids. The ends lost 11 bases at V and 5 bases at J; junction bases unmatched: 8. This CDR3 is CASSTGTGETQYF. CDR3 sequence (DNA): TGTGCCAGCAGCACCGGGACAGGGGAGACCCAGTACTTC.

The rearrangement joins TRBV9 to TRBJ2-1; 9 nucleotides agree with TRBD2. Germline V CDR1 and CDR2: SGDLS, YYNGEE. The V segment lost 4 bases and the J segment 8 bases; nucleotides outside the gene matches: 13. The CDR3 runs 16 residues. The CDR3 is CASSLRLAVGFDEQFF. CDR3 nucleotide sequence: TGTGCCAGCAGCCTCCGACTAGCGGTAGGCTTCGATGAGCAGTTCTTC.

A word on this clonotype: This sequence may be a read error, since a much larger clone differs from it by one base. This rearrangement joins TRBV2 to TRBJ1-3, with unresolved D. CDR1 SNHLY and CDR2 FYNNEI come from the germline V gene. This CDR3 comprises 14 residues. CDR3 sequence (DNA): TGTGCCAGCAGCGCTAACAGTGCTGGAAACATCATATATTTT. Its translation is CASSANSAGNIIYF.

CDR3: CAISDESTDTQYF. The CDR3, as DNA: TGTGCCATCAGTGACGAATCCACAGATACGCAGTATTTT. This chain joins TRBV10-3 and TRBJ2-3; D is undetermined. The CDR3 is 13 residues long. The ends were cut back, 3 bases at V and 2 bases at J, with 6 bases in the middle. Germline V gives CDR1 ENHRY, CDR2 SYGVKD.

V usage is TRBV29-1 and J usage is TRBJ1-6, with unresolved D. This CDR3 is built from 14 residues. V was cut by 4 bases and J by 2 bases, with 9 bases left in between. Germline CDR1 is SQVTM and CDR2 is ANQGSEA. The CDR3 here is CSVVRRAYNSPLHF. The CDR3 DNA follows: TGCAGCGTTGTACGTAGGGCCTATAATTCACCCCTCCACTTT.

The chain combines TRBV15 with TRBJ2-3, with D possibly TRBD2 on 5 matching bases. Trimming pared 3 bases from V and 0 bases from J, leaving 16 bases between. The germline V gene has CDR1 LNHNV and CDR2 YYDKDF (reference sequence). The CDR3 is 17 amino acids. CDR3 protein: CATSSYSKGSSTDTQYF. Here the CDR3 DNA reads TGTGCCACCAGCAGTTACTCGAAAGGGAGTAGCACAGATACGCAGTATTTT.

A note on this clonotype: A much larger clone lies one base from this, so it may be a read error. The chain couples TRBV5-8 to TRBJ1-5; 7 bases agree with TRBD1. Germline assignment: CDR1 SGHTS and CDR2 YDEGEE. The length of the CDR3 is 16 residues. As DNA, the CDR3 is TGTGCCAGCAGCAGGGGGCGGAGGGCTAGCAATCAGTCCCAGCATTTT. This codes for CASSRGRRASNQSQHF.

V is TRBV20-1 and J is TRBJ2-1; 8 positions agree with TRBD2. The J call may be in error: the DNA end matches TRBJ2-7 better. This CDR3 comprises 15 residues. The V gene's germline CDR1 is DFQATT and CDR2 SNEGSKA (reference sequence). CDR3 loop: CSARGPGGPGYEQYF. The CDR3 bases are TGCAGTGCTAGAGGGCCGGGGGGGCCAGGCTACGAGCAGTACTTC.